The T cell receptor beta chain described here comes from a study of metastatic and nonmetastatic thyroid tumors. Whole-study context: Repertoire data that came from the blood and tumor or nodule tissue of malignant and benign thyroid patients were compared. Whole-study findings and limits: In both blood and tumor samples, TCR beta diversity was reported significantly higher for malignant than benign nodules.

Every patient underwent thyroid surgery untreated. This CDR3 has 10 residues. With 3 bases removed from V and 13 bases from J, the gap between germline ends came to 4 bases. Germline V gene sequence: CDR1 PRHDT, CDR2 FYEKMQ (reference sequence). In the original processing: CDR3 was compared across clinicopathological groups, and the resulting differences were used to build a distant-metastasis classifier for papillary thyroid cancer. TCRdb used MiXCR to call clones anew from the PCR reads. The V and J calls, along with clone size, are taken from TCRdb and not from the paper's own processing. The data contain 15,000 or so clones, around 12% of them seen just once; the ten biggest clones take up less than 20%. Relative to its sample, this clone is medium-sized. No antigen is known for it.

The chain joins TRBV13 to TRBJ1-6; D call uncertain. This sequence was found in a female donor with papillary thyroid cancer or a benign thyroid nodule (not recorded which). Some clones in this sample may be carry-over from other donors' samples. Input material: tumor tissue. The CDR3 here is CASSFAPLHF. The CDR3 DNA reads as TGTGCCAGCAGCTTCGCCCCCCTCCACTTT.